These 32 T cell receptor beta chains share one sample of origin, sequenced in a study of cytomegalovirus exposure and HLA in healthy donors. The protocol was immunoSEQ multiplex PCR, while the TCRdb copy is restricted to in-frame clones and leaves out a portion. Of 100,000 to 120,000 clones detected, around nine tenths appear once; the ten largest clones hold 1.5% to 2%. The material sequenced was PBMCs. Receptor source: a woman between 18 and 29 years old in good health and CMV-seronegative.

This sequence joins TRBV5-1 and TRBJ2-1; D is undetermined. Germline assignment: CDR1 SGHRS and CDR2 YFSETQ. The V end lost 2 bases, the J end lost 0 bases, and 9 bases lay between the germline ends. CDR3 length: 15 residues. The CDR3, as DNA: TGCGCCAGCAGCTTTAACCCGAGCTCCTACAATGAGCAGTTCTTC. Its translation is CASSFNPSSYNEQFF.

The chain carries TRBV6-1 and TRBJ2-7; 7 bases match TRBD2. V trimming: 0 bases; J trimming: 0 bases; junction bases outside the gene matches: 2. The CDR3 covers 15 residues. CDR1 MNHNS and CDR2 SASEGT come from the germline V gene. CDR3 coding DNA: TGTGCCAGCAGTGAAGCGGGCGGGAGCTCCTACGAGCAGTACTTC. Translation gives CASSEAGGSSYEQYF.

The chain links TRBV9 to TRBJ1-3; no reliable D call. Looked up from germline, CDR1 is SGDLS and CDR2 is YYNGEE. Between the trimmed V and J ends, which lost 4 bases and 9 bases, there was a span of 11 bases. There are 12 residues in the CDR3. The CDR3 nucleotides are TGTGCCAGCAGCCCCGTAGGGAGCACCATATATTTT. Protein sequence: CASSPVGSTIYF. Combining the CDR3 with reference TRBV9 and TRBJ1-3 gives the whole variable domain DSGVTQTPKHLITATGQRVTLRCSPRSGDLSVYWYQQSLDQGLQFLIQYYNGEERAKGNILERFSAQQFPDLHSELNLSSLELGDSALYFCASSPVGSTIYFGEGSWLTVV.

This chain uses TRBV7-6 with TRBJ1-1; a possible D gene is TRBD1 (5 bases). The CDR3 length is 13 residues. Germline V gene lookup returns CDR1 SGHVS and CDR2 FNYEAQ. Trimming shortened V by 5 bases and J by 6 bases, and 13 bases separated the two germline ends. The DNA for the CDR3 is TGTGCCAGCAGCCATGGGGGGTGGGCTGAAGCTTTCTTT. Amino acids: CASSHGGWAEAFF.

The rearrangement uses TRBV5-6 and TRBJ2-5, with 7 bases matching TRBD2. The CDR3 totals 14 residues. V trimming: 0 bases; J trimming: 5 bases; junction bases outside the gene matches: 4. Germline V lookup: CDR1 SGHDT, CDR2 YYEEEE. The DNA for the CDR3 is TGTGCCAGCAGCTTGGGACTAGCAGGCGAGACCCAGTACTTC. It translates to CASSLGLAGETQYF.

The rearrangement links TRBV14 to TRBJ2-4, with D maybe TRBD1 (5 bases). The CDR3 is 14 residues long. V shed 0 bases and J shed 10 bases, with 13 bases lying between them. Germline loops: CDR1 SGHDN, CDR2 FVKESK. The chain's CDR3 is CASSQDKSGKIQYF. The CDR3, as DNA: TGTGCCAGCAGCCAAGATAAATCAGGGAAGATTCAGTACTTC.

The chain uses TRBV27 and TRBJ1-6; 7 bases line up with TRBD1. Germline lookup yields CDR1 MNHEY and CDR2 SMNVEV (reference sequence). V lost 6 bases and J lost 6; bases outside the gene matches: 5. The CDR3 is 14 residues long. Here the CDR3 reads CASSLTGTNSPLHF. CDR3 bases: TGTGCCAGCAGCCTGACAGGGACTAATTCACCCCTCCACTTT.

The chain uses TRBV9 and TRBJ1-1; D may be TRBD1 (6 bases). V was cut by 7 bases and J by 6 bases, with 16 bases left in between. The germline V gene encodes CDR1 SGDLS and CDR2 YYNGEE. The CDR3 sequence is 13 residues long. The CDR3 here is CASGKGHTAEAFF. As DNA, the CDR3 is TGTGCCAGCGGGAAGGGACACACGGCTGAAGCTTTCTTT.

This clone was recorded once. J is TRBJ1-4 and V is TRBV2, with TRBD1 as a possible D gene (5 bases). CDR3 length: 16 amino acids. Trimming removed 5 bases from V and 3 bases from J, with 16 bases in between. Germline CDR1 is SNHLY and CDR2 is FYNNEI. The CDR3 is CASSPDGGRANEKLFF. CDR3 in DNA: TGTGCCAGCAGTCCCGACGGGGGGAGGGCTAATGAAAAACTGTTTTTT.

The CDR3 nucleotides are TGCGCCAGCAGCCAAGACTGGTCAGGGGAGAGGAATGAAGCTTTCTTT. Residues: CASSQDWSGERNEAFF. V is TRBV4-3 and J is TRBJ1-1, with a weak D call TRBD1 (6 bases). The CDR3 runs 16 residues. Trimming removed 0 bases from V and 7 bases from J, with 18 bases in between. The germline gives CDR1 LGHNA, CDR2 YSLEER.

This clone showed up just a few times. V is TRBV30 and J is TRBJ1-1; D remains unclear. The germline V gene encodes CDR1 GTSNPN and CDR2 SVGIG (reference sequence). The CDR3 extends over 13 amino acids. V lost 3 bases and J lost 8, with 16 bases in between. CDR3 in amino acids: CAWRYLAAGEAFF. The CDR3 DNA reads TGTGCCTGGAGGTATTTGGCAGCGGGGGAAGCTTTCTTT.

The chain couples TRBV5-1 to TRBJ1-1; D unresolved. CDR1 and CDR2 from the germline V gene are SGHRS and YFSETQ. The CDR3 covers 14 residues. V was pared by 5 bases and J by 5 bases, with 16 bases between. The DNA for the CDR3 is TGCGCCAGCAGTTGGAGGGATGGAGGAACTGAAGCTTTCTTT. Its protein product is CASSWRDGGTEAFF.

This chain uses TRBV5-1 with TRBJ2-7; TRBD1 matches 10 bases. V trimming: 4 bases; J trimming: 2 bases; junction bases outside the gene matches: 6. The CDR3 contains 15 residues. CDR1 is SGHRS and CDR2 is YFSETQ in the germline V gene. This chain's CDR3 is CASSRGTGVAYEQYF. CDR3 sequence (DNA): TGCGCCAGCAGCCGGGGGACAGGGGTAGCCTACGAGCAGTACTTC.

The chain couples TRBV4-1 to TRBJ1-1; 8 bases match TRBD1. Germline V gene lookup returns CDR1 MGHRA and CDR2 YSYEKL. The CDR3 loop spans 19 amino acids. V gave up 7 bases and J gave up 2 bases; unmatched junction bases: 21. CDR3 protein: CASTTRPISQGADNTEAFF. CDR3 nucleotide sequence: TGCGCCAGCACTACAAGACCCATAAGCCAGGGGGCTGATAACACTGAAGCTTTCTTT.

The rearrangement joins TRBV5-1 to TRBJ2-3; D is possibly TRBD1 (5 bases). Germline-derived CDR1 and CDR2 are SGHRS and YFSETQ. Deletions cut 7 bases from V and 1 base from J, with 19 bases between. The CDR3 is 16 residues long. As DNA, the CDR3 is TGCGCCAGCGCGTGGGCCTTCACAGGAGGCACAGATACGCAGTATTTT. This gives the protein CASAWAFTGGTDTQYF.

V is TRBV4-1 and J is TRBJ2-7; tentatively, D is TRBD2 (5 bases). Germline CDR1 reads MGHRA; CDR2 reads YSYEKL. There are 16 residues in the CDR3. Trimming cost V 1 base and J 4 bases, with 17 bases left between them. Here the CDR3 DNA reads TGCGCCAGCAGCCAAGTAGTCGCCAGCGGCAGATACGAGCAGTACTTC. Protein: CASSQVVASGRYEQYF.

The chain combines TRBV7-3 with TRBJ2-5; possible D gene TRBD1, 6 bases. V was cut by 5 bases and J by 2 bases, with 12 bases left in between. The CDR3 loop spans 14 amino acids. CDR1 is SGHTA and CDR2 is FQGTGA in the germline V gene. The CDR3 loop reads CASSISGAQETQYF. DNA of the CDR3: TGTGCCAGCAGCATATCAGGGGCACAAGAGACCCAGTACTTC.

The V call is TRBV19, the J call TRBJ2-3; a possible D gene is TRBD1 (5 bases). CDR1 LNHDA and CDR2 SQIVND come from the germline V gene (reference sequence). Trimming took off 4 bases at V and 3 bases at J, with 11 bases between the two ends. The CDR3 contains 14 residues. The CDR3 sequence is CASSSWAGTDTQYF. DNA for the CDR3: TGTGCCAGTAGTAGCTGGGCAGGGACAGATACGCAGTATTTT.

The V and J genes are TRBV9 and TRBJ2-2; D is unresolved. The CDR3 has 14 residues. CDR1 SGDLS and CDR2 YYNGEE come from the germline V gene. V was pared by 0 bases and J by 0 bases, with 3 bases between. CDR3 sequence reads: CASSVAANTGELFF. CDR3 nucleotides: TGTGCCAGCAGCGTAGCCGCGAACACCGGGGAGCTGTTTTTT.

The chain employs TRBV7-3 and TRBJ2-5; 8 positions match TRBD2. The CDR3 spans 16 residues. Germline CDR1 SGHTA, CDR2 FQGTGA. J was trimmed by 5 bases and V by 4 bases; bases with no gene match: 12. CDR3 sequence (DNA): TGTGCCAGCAGCTCACCGAATTTTAGCGGGGAGGAGACCCAGTACTTC. Protein product: CASSSPNFSGEETQYF.

The table lists this clone with a count of one. J is TRBJ2-2 and V is TRBV29-1; the D gene is possibly TRBD2 (5 bases). The V and J ends lost 4 bases and 2 bases respectively, with 14 bases between them. The germline gives CDR1 SQVTM, CDR2 ANQGSEA. The CDR3 is 15 residues long. Written as DNA, the CDR3 is TGCAGCGTTGTAACGTCGCGGGTAAACACCGGGGAGCTGTTTTTT. Its translation: CSVVTSRVNTGELFF.

This clone has just a few counts. This sequence joins TRBV28 and TRBJ1-2, with D perhaps matching TRBD1 (5 bases). CDR1 is MDHEN and CDR2 is SYDVKM in the germline V gene. V lost 5 bases and J 4 bases, leaving 11 bases between the germline ends. The CDR3 is made up of 13 amino acids. The CDR3 is CASSRAGGYGYTF. DNA for the CDR3: TGTGCCAGCAGTCGGGCGGGGGGCTATGGCTACACCTTC.

V gene TRBV18 combines with J gene TRBJ2-7; D unresolved. V shed 3 bases and J shed 0 bases, with 3 bases lying between them. Germline-derived CDR1 and CDR2 are KGHSH and LQKENI. The CDR3 is 12 residues long. The CDR3 nucleotides are TGTGCCAGCTCACCTAACTCCTACGAGCAGTACTTC. Amino acids: CASSPNSYEQYF.

The rearrangement links TRBV4-1 to TRBJ2-1, with TRBD1 matching 9 bases. Germline V gene lookup returns CDR1 MGHRA and CDR2 YSYEKL. This CDR3 has 17 amino acids. J lost 5 bases, V lost 0 bases, and 8 bases had no gene match. The DNA of the CDR3 is TGCGCCAGCAGCCAAGATATTGGACAGGGGATCCACAATGAGCAGTTCTTC. This encodes CASSQDIGQGIHNEQFF.

This rearrangement joins TRBV10-3 to TRBJ2-6, with D hard to call. The CDR3 length is 16 residues. From germline, CDR1 is ENHRY and CDR2 SYGVKD. Trimming took off 8 bases at V and 4 bases at J, with 18 bases between the two ends. The CDR3, as DNA: TGTGCCATCCGGAGTGACCGTCCTTCCGGGGCCAACGTCCTGACTTTC. This translates into CAIRSDRPSGANVLTF.

The chain joins TRBV5-1 to TRBJ2-3; TRBD1 matches 9 bases. The trim removed 0 bases at V and 4 bases at J, leaving 9 bases unmatched. The CDR3 length is 17 residues. CDR1 is SGHRS, CDR2 YFSETQ, per germline. CDR3 in amino acids: CASSLAIGTGLADTQYF. The CDR3 DNA follows: TGCGCCAGCAGCTTGGCCATCGGGACAGGGTTGGCAGATACGCAGTATTTT.

This chain connects TRBV4-3 to TRBJ2-5; D is unresolved. Trimming cost V 1 base and J 3 bases, with 9 bases left between them. From germline, CDR1 is LGHNA and CDR2 YSLEER. CDR3 length equals 14 residues. CDR3 sequence (DNA): TGCGCCAGCAGCCAAGGCAGAGGTAAAGAGACCCAGTACTTC. Amino acids: CASSQGRGKETQYF.

This chain joins TRBV28 and TRBJ1-2; possible D gene TRBD1, 5 bases. V shed 10 bases and J shed 4 bases, with 16 bases lying between them. Germline CDR1 MDHEN, CDR2 SYDVKM. The CDR3 length is 13 residues. This chain's CDR3 is CATSRQIRYGYTF. In nucleotides, the CDR3 is TGTGCCACATCCAGACAGATACGCTATGGCTACACCTTC.

The chain uses TRBV4-3 and TRBJ1-5; D remains ambiguous. The germline V gene encodes CDR1 LGHNA and CDR2 YSLEER. This CDR3 comprises 14 residues. Trimming left V 1 base short and J 3 bases short, with 7 bases between. The CDR3 DNA reads as TGCGCCAGCAGCCAAGTCCAGGACAATCAGCCCCAGCATTTT. This translates into CASSQVQDNQPQHF.

The chain is built from TRBV28 and TRBJ2-1, with D possibly matching TRBD1 (5 bases). The CDR3 spans 13 residues. CDR1 is MDHEN, CDR2 SYDVKM, per germline. The V end lost 5 bases, the J end lost 4 bases, and 9 bases lay between the germline ends. The CDR3 loop is CASSRQIYNEQFF. Here the CDR3 DNA reads TGTGCCAGCAGTAGACAGATATACAATGAGCAGTTCTTC.

The chain couples TRBV28 to TRBJ2-7; 10 bases are a match to TRBD1. Germline V gene sequence: CDR1 MDHEN, CDR2 SYDVKM. After removal of 1 base from V and 4 bases from J, the junction contained 10 bases not matched to a gene. This CDR3 is built from 17 residues. This chain's CDR3 is CASSLFLGGQGTYEQYF. CDR3 sequence (DNA): TGTGCCAGCAGTTTATTCTTGGGGGGACAGGGGACTTACGAGCAGTACTTC.

The table lists this clone with a few counts. The rearrangement joins TRBV4-2 to TRBJ1-6; TRBD1 is a possible D gene (6 bases). The germline V gene has CDR1 LGHNA and CDR2 YNFKEQ. This CDR3 comprises 15 residues. With 1 base removed from V and 7 bases from J, the gap between germline ends came to 11 bases. CDR3 bases: TGTGCCAGCAGCCAAGGGGAACAGGGAAATTCACCCCTCCACTTT. Translating gives CASSQGEQGNSPLHF.